These 5 T cell receptor beta chains came from one sample sequenced in a study of blood T cell repertoires in COVID-19. The repertoire was sequenced with immunoSEQ multiplex PCR; TCRdb's copy has only in-frame clones and lacks some. The table has roughly 330,000 clones, around 87% seen once. The source material was PBMCs or T cells enriched from blood (not recorded which). These receptors came from a woman younger than 45 who had recovered from COVID-19.

Only a few counts were recorded for this clone. V is TRBV20-1 and J is TRBJ1-3; no firm D call. This CDR3 is 11 amino acids long. V lost 4 bases and J lost 10, with 11 bases in between. Germline V gene sequence: CDR1 DFQATT, CDR2 SNEGSKA (reference sequence). CDR3 bases: TGCAGTGCTACCGGGAAAGGGACCATATATTTT. Translating gives CSATGKGTIYF.

The rearrangement joins TRBV6-5 to TRBJ2-5; D gene ambiguous. The CDR3 has 15 amino acids. CDR1 MNHEY and CDR2 SVGAGI come from the germline V gene. Trimming removed 10 bases from V and 6 bases from J, with 24 bases in between. Here the CDR3 reads CATLTIGGLQKTQYF. CDR3 sequence (DNA): TGTGCCACCCTTACTATCGGCGGCCTGCAAAAGACCCAGTACTTC.

The chain uses TRBV27 and TRBJ2-7; TRBD2 matches at 9 bases. The CDR3 totals 15 residues. Germline V CDR1 and CDR2: MNHEY, SMNVEV (reference sequence). V dropped 2 bases and J dropped 6; count of bases not matched to a gene: 8. This CDR3 is CASSLEAGGPGEQYF. The CDR3 nucleotides are TGTGCCAGCAGTTTAGAGGCGGGGGGGCCCGGCGAGCAGTACTTC.

CDR3 nucleotide sequence: TGCGCCAGCAGCCAAGAATTTCAGGGCTGGGGCTACGAGCAGTACTTC. Its translation is CASSQEFQGWGYEQYF. J is TRBJ2-7 and V is TRBV4-3; possible D gene TRBD1, 5 bases. Germline CDR1 and CDR2: LGHNA and YSLEER. The CDR3 is 16 residues long. V lost 0 bases to trimming and J lost 3 bases, with 15 bases between them.

The V and J genes are TRBV28 and TRBJ2-5; the D gene is possibly TRBD1 (5 bases). Germline-derived CDR1 and CDR2 are MDHEN and SYDVKM. The V end was cut by 2 bases, the J end by 7 bases, with 8 bases between. The CDR3 loop spans 12 amino acids. The chain's CDR3 is CASSLPGATQYF. CDR3 nucleotides: TGTGCCAGCAGTTTACCTGGGGCGACCCAGTACTTC.